This TCR beta chain was profiled in a study of blood T cell repertoires in COVID-19. Assay: immunoSEQ multiplex PCR; the TCRdb copy retains only in-frame clones and omits some. The sample has approximately 140,000 clones; about 86% are singletons. CDR3 length: 17 amino acids. CDR1 and CDR2 (germline): LGHDT, YNNKEL (reference sequence). Trimming at V came to 7 bases and at J to 5 bases, leaving 13 bases not matched to a gene. The sequence was collected from a woman aged 55 to 70 with acute or convalescent COVID-19. The specimen sequenced was peripheral blood. The chain couples TRBV3-1 (or the pseudogene TRBV3-2) to TRBJ2-1; TRBD1 agrees at 11 bases. This CDR3 reads CASTKRSGTGGHNEQFF. DNA for the CDR3: TGTGCCAGCACTAAAAGATCCGGGACAGGGGGACACAATGAGCAGTTCTTC.